This TCR beta chain stems from a study of regulatory T cells in long-lasting Graves disease. Arm-PCR of CDR3 regions and iRepertoire HTBI primers were used to build TCR beta libraries. In TCRdb, the multiplex PCR reads were re-called with MiXCR into one record per CDR3 protein. The data show 650,000 to 850,000 distinct CDR3 sequences, around 30% seen once. The CDR3 has 15 amino acids. V was trimmed by 5 bases and J by 6 bases, leaving 20 bases between them. The germline V gene encodes CDR1 SNHLY and CDR2 FYNNEI. As for this clonotype: Its antigen is undetermined.

The time point was: persistent/refractory GD, antithyroid drugs over 5 years with positive TRAb. The TCR library was made from RNA that had been extracted from PBMCs in TRIzol. General observations from the study: Clonotypes that were public and shared totalled a few thousand in persistent patients versus 750 to 1,000 in new patients. Persistent disease was associated with favored TRBV28 usage and with favored use of TRBJ1-2 and TRBJ2-5. With a small sample size, accuracy may have been reduced.

The source is a female donor with Graves disease. Sequenced here: peripheral blood mononuclear cells (PBMCs), sampled when the disease was refractory, from a patient treated with antithyroid drugs. The V call is TRBV2, the J call TRBJ2-7; the D gene is possibly TRBD1 (6 bases). This CDR3 reads CASSYDRSIEGEQYF. Here the CDR3 DNA reads TGTGCCAGCAGTTATGACAGGAGTATCGAGGGCGAGCAGTACTTC.